The rows below give T cell receptor beta chains drawn from one sample of a study of T cell responses to AZD1222 COVID-19 vaccine. The method was immunoSEQ multiplex PCR; TCRdb's version includes in-frame clones alone and lacks a portion of them. Among over 85,000 clones listed, around 82% were seen once. Sequenced material: peripheral blood, taken on day 0 of AZD1222 vaccination. The receptors here all came from an adult in good health. CDR3s include the opening cysteine and the closing phenylalanine or tryptophan. The D gene is left open where the match is weak. Size is stated for part of the rows, as once, few or many counts, or as a class when the clone is expanded.

D: TRBD2; size: once; V: TRBV5-1; J: TRBJ2-3; DNA: TGCGCCAGCAGCTTGAGAGCTAGCGGGATTAACACAGATACGCAGTATTTT; CDR3: CASSLRASGINTDTQYF
D: .; size: .; V: TRBV12-5; J: TRBJ1-6; DNA: TGTGCTAGTGGCGGCGGGGGGGGCCCCTTGAATAATTCACCCCTCCACTTT; CDR3: CASGGGGGPLNNSPLHF
D: .; size: .; V: TRBV19; J: TRBJ1-1; DNA: TGTGCCAGTAGCCCACCTCCTTTTTGGGACGACGCAGGGAACACTGAAGCTTTCTTT; CDR3: CASSPPPFWDDAGNTEAFF
D: TRBD2; size: .; V: TRBV9; J: TRBJ2-7; DNA: TGTGCCAGCAGCCCCCAACTAGCGGGATCGTACGAGCAGTACTTC; CDR3: CASSPQLAGSYEQYF
D: .; size: .; V: TRBV7-3; J: TRBJ1-6; DNA: TGTGCCAGCAGCTTAAACGCCGCGGGGTCCTATCTCCACTTT; CDR3: CASSLNAAGSYLHF
D: TRBD1; size: .; V: TRBV5-1; J: TRBJ1-1; DNA: TGCGCCAGCGCTAACGGGGGACAGGGGAGGGGTGAAGCTTTCTTT; CDR3: CASANGGQGRGEAFF
D: TRBD1; size: .; V: TRBV6-2/TRBV6-3; J: TRBJ1-4; DNA: TGTGCCAGCAGTCAGAACGTAGGGACAGTTTCAACTAATGAAAAACTGTTTTTT; CDR3: CASSQNVGTVSTNEKLFF
D: TRBD1; size: .; V: TRBV27; J: TRBJ1-1; DNA: TGTGCCAGCAGTAGACAGGGCGAAAGGACTGAAGCTTTCTTT; CDR3: CASSRQGERTEAFF
D: .; size: few; V: TRBV14; J: TRBJ2-7; DNA: TGTGCCAGCAGCCCCCCCAAGGGGGATCACGAGCAGTACTTC; CDR3: CASSPPKGDHEQYF
D: .; size: .; V: TRBV12-3/TRBV12-4; J: TRBJ2-7; DNA: TGTGCCAGCAGTTCAGGCCCATCCACCGAGCAGTACTTC; CDR3: CASSSGPSTEQYF
D: .; size: .; V: TRBV9; J: TRBJ2-5; DNA: TGTGCCAGCAGCGTAGGAGGCTCGCGATACCAAGAGACCCAGTACTTC; CDR3: CASSVGGSRYQETQYF
D: TRBD1; size: .; V: TRBV7-9; J: TRBJ1-6; DNA: TGTGCCAGCAGCCCTAGACAGGGTCCCTATAATTCACCCCTCCACTTT; CDR3: CASSPRQGPYNSPLHF
D: .; size: once; V: TRBV5-6; J: TRBJ2-1; DNA: TGTGCCAGCAGCCGCCCGGGGAAAGCGGACAATGAGCAGTTCTTC; CDR3: CASSRPGKADNEQFF
D: TRBD1; size: once; V: TRBV15; J: TRBJ1-2; DNA: TGTGCCACCAGCAGAGGTGACAGGGGCGGCTATGGCTACACCTTC; CDR3: CATSRGDRGGYGYTF
D: .; size: once; V: TRBV5-8; J: TRBJ1-2; DNA: TGTGCCAGCAGCTCCTACCTCCCAGGGCGCTATGGCTACACCTTC; CDR3: CASSSYLPGRYGYTF
D: .; size: once; V: TRBV20-1; J: TRBJ2-7; DNA: TGCAGTGCTAGGTTCACCCACGAGCAGTACTTC; CDR3: CSARFTHEQYF
D: .; size: .; V: TRBV11-2; J: TRBJ1-2; DNA: TGTGCCAGCACCATAACGGGCAGGGGATACGGCTACACCTTC; CDR3: CASTITGRGYGYTF
D: .; size: .; V: TRBV19; J: TRBJ1-1; DNA: TGTGCCAGTTCATGGAAGAGGAACACTGAAGCTTTCTTT; CDR3: CASSWKRNTEAFF
D: TRBD2; size: .; V: TRBV7-3; J: TRBJ2-3; DNA: TGTGCCAGCAGCTCCGGACTAGCGGTCACAGATACGCAGTATTTT; CDR3: CASSSGLAVTDTQYF
D: .; size: .; V: TRBV7-2; J: TRBJ2-2; DNA: TGTGCCAGCAGCTTATCAATCGGAACCGGGGAGCTGTTTTTT; CDR3: CASSLSIGTGELFF
D: .; size: .; V: TRBV23-1; J: TRBJ2-1; DNA: TGCGCCAGCAGTCCTCAGAAGGGCCTAAGCTCCTACAATGAGCAGTTCTTC; CDR3: CASSPQKGLSSYNEQFF
D: .; size: .; V: TRBV19; J: TRBJ1-2; DNA: TGTGCCAGCCGGACAGCTAATGGACCCAACTATGGCTACACCTTC; CDR3: CASRTANGPNYGYTF
D: .; size: .; V: TRBV7-2; J: TRBJ2-2; DNA: TGTGCCAGCAGCTTATCTTCAGTTGCGAACACCGGGGAGCTGTTTTTT; CDR3: CASSLSSVANTGELFF
D: TRBD1; size: .; V: TRBV19; J: TRBJ2-7; DNA: TGTGCCAGTAAGCCACAGGGGAGCTACGAGCAGTACTTC; CDR3: CASKPQGSYEQYF
D: TRBD1; size: .; V: TRBV7-2; J: TRBJ1-2; DNA: TGTGCCAGCAGCTCCGACAGGGGCCACTATGGCTACACCTTC; CDR3: CASSSDRGHYGYTF
D: .; size: .; V: TRBV2; J: TRBJ1-1; DNA: TGTGCCAGCAGTGAAGCTGAGGCGGAACTGAACACTGAAGCTTTCTTT; CDR3: CASSEAEAELNTEAFF
D: .; size: .; V: TRBV5-1; J: TRBJ2-3; DNA: TGCGCCAGCAGCTTGACAGATACGCAGTATTTT; CDR3: CASSLTDTQYF
D: .; size: .; V: TRBV7-2; J: TRBJ1-6; DNA: TGTGCCAGCAGTTATGCAGGTTCACCCCTCCACTTT; CDR3: CASSYAGSPLHF
D: .; size: .; V: TRBV30; J: TRBJ1-4; DNA: TGTGCCTGGAGTGTGGGGGGGATCGATGAAAAACTGTTTTTT; CDR3: CAWSVGGIDEKLFF
D: .; size: .; V: TRBV4-1; J: TRBJ1-3; DNA: TGCGCCAGCAGCCATTTTGGTACGATCGCTGGAAACACCATATATTTT; CDR3: CASSHFGTIAGNTIYF
D: .; size: few; V: TRBV5-4; J: TRBJ1-2; DNA: TGTGCCAGCAGCTTGCTTGGCTACACCTTC; CDR3: CASSLLGYTF